A single sample is the source of the 16 T cell receptor beta chains below, sequenced in a study of T-cell memory formation after mild COVID-19. TCRdb redid the calling of the 5' RACE reads with MiXCR, one entry per CDR3 protein. This table has approximately 480,000 distinct CDR3 sequences, roughly 20% appearing once. The sequencing sample was made of PBMCs or a T cell subset sorted from them (not recorded which). These TCRs come from an adult woman who had mild COVID-19 (a few samples of this study predate the infection). Cell type and time point are not known.

V gene TRBV20-1 combines with J gene TRBJ2-7; D is unclear. Germline CDR1 and CDR2: DFQATT and SNEGSKA (reference sequence). The CDR3 has 12 residues. Trimming took off 4 bases at V and 5 bases at J, with 12 bases between the two ends. CDR3 sequence reads: CSAIPGSHEQYF. In DNA form, the CDR3 reads TGCAGTGCTATTCCGGGTTCCCACGAGCAGTACTTC.

J is TRBJ2-4 and V is TRBV12-3 or TRBV12-4; tentative D call: TRBD1 (7 bases). V lost 9 bases and J 7 bases, leaving 25 bases between the germline ends. The CDR3 totals 16 residues. CDR3 residues: CARRGLEGESFNIQYF. CDR3 nucleotides: TGTGCCAGAAGGGGGCTGGAGGGAGAAAGTTTTAACATTCAGTACTTC.

The chain employs TRBV7-9 and TRBJ2-1; D uncertain. Deletions cut 2 bases from V and 9 bases from J, with 5 bases between. CDR1 SEHNR and CDR2 FQNEAQ come from the germline V gene (reference sequence). The length of the CDR3 is 11 residues. The CDR3 protein is CASSLKSEQFF. In DNA, the CDR3 is TGTGCCAGCAGCTTAAAGAGTGAGCAGTTCTTC. Complete variable domain (other parts from reference TRBV7-9 and TRBJ2-1): DTGVSQNPRHKITKRGQNVTFRCDPISEHNRLYWYRQTLGQGPEFLTYFQNEAQLEKSRLLSDRFSAERPKGSFSTLEIQRTEQGDSAMYLCASSLKSEQFFGPGTRLTVL.

The chain is built from TRBV20-1 and TRBJ2-1, with TRBD2 matching 7 bases. Germline assignment: CDR1 DFQATT and CDR2 SNEGSKA (reference sequence). CDR3 length: 13 residues. With V trimmed by 0 bases and J by 9 bases, 5 bases remained unmatched. This chain's CDR3 is CSAREREKGEQFF. The CDR3 DNA is TGCAGTGCTAGAGAGCGGGAGAAGGGTGAGCAGTTCTTC.

This clonotype was detected a few times. This rearrangement joins TRBV7-8 to TRBJ2-5, with 10 bases fitting TRBD2. Germline CDR1 SGHVS, CDR2 FQNEAQ. V lost 3 bases and J lost 6; bases outside the gene matches: 7. CDR3 length: 15 amino acids. CDR3 DNA: TGTGCCAGCAGCTTTCAGCGGGGGGGCGGGCAGACCCAGTACTTC. Its protein is CASSFQRGGGQTQYF.

The rearrangement joins TRBV5-6 to TRBJ2-7; D unresolved. The CDR3 spans 16 residues. CDR1 is SGHDT, CDR2 YYEEEE, per germline. Trimming removed 0 bases at V and 3 bases at J, with 16 bases between. This chain's CDR3 is CASSLVAVSPYYEQYF. The CDR3 DNA sequence: TGTGCCAGCAGCTTGGTGGCAGTAAGCCCTTACTACGAGCAGTACTTC.

In DNA, the CDR3 is TGCGCCAGCAGCTCCTTGGACAGCGCGAACACTGAAGCTTTCTTT. This gives the protein CASSSLDSANTEAFF. The chain carries TRBV5-1 and TRBJ1-1, with TRBD1 as a possible D gene (6 bases). CDR3 length: 15 amino acids. The germline CDR1 and CDR2 sequences are SGHRS and YFSETQ. With 3 bases removed from V and 1 base from J, the gap between germline ends came to 13 bases.

The chain combines TRBV7-2 with TRBJ2-1; D is possibly TRBD2 (5 bases). CDR1 is SGHTA and CDR2 is FQGNSA in the germline V gene. The CDR3 has 16 residues. V lost 6 bases and J 0 bases, leaving 15 bases between the germline ends. The CDR3 sequence: CASSSRGQSSYNEQFF. The CDR3 region has the DNA TGTGCCAGCAGTTCCCGCGGGCAGAGCTCCTACAATGAGCAGTTCTTC.

This clonotype has more than one count but fewer than ten. V usage is TRBV5-1 and J usage is TRBJ2-1, with 10 bases identical to TRBD1. Germline lookup yields CDR1 SGHRS and CDR2 YFSETQ. The CDR3 is 16 amino acids. The V and J ends lost 1 base and 6 bases, in that order; junction bases with no gene match: 7. The CDR3 region has the DNA TGCGCCAGCAGCTTGTCTCTCGGACAGGGGGGCAATGAGCAGTTCTTC. Translating gives CASSLSLGQGGNEQFF.

This clonotype was detected many times. CDR3 bases: TGTGCCAGCAGCCAAGTGACCTACACCGGGGAGCTGTTTTTT. Translated: CASSQVTYTGELFF. V is TRBV3-1 and J is TRBJ2-2; D is ambiguous. The CDR3 spans 14 residues. V lost 1 base, J lost 3 bases, and 6 bases lay in between. Germline CDR1 is LGHDT and CDR2 is YNNKEL (reference sequence). The full variable domain, rest sourced from reference TRBV3-1 and TRBJ2-2, is DTAVSQTPKYLVTQMGNDKSIKCEQNLGHDTMYWYKQDSKKFLKIMFSYNNKELIINETVPNRFSPKSPDKAHLNLHINSLELGDSAVYFCASSQVTYTGELFFGEGSRLTVL.

The chain joins TRBV12-3 or TRBV12-4 to TRBJ2-3, with TRBD2 matching over 9 bases. This CDR3 has 17 residues. Unmatched junction bases numbered 10, after V lost 6 bases and J lost 0 bases. Written as DNA, the CDR3 is TGTGCCAGCAGCCCAGGGACTAGCCTGCCTAGCACAGATACGCAGTATTTT. Residues: CASSPGTSLPSTDTQYF.

This clonotype was found many times. The genes are TRBV6-5 and TRBJ2-4; TRBD1 matches 9 bases. The CDR3 totals 16 residues. Germline V gene lookup returns CDR1 MNHEY and CDR2 SVGAGI. The trim removed 8 bases at V and 2 bases at J, leaving 10 bases unmatched. Written as DNA, the CDR3 is TGTGCCAGCGCTTCGGACAGGGGAACTCCCAAAAACATTCAGTACTTC. Translating gives CASASDRGTPKNIQYF.

The chain uses TRBV20-1 and TRBJ2-5, with unresolved D. In germline, CDR1 is DFQATT, CDR2 SNEGSKA (reference sequence). The CDR3 length is 11 residues. With 4 bases removed from V and 4 bases from J, the gap between germline ends came to 7 bases. CDR3 sequence: CSAKKGETQYF. The CDR3 DNA follows: TGCAGTGCTAAGAAGGGAGAGACCCAGTACTTC.

The chain employs TRBV6-6 and TRBJ2-1, with TRBD1 matching 9 bases. Germline CDR1 and CDR2: MNHNY and SVGAGI (reference sequence). J was trimmed by 8 bases and V by 2 bases; bases with no gene match: 16. The CDR3 loop spans 18 amino acids. CDR3 residues: CASSYLSGGDRESDEQFF. The CDR3 DNA reads TGTGCCAGCAGTTACCTCTCTGGCGGGGACAGGGAATCCGATGAGCAGTTCTTC.

This clonotype was found a few times. The chain carries TRBV30 and TRBJ1-5; D ambiguous. V dropped 1 base and J dropped 4 bases, with 8 bases sitting between them. The germline V gene has CDR1 GTSNPN and CDR2 SVGIG (reference sequence). There are 13 residues in the CDR3. In DNA form, the CDR3 reads TGTGCCTGGAGTGACGGATTTAATCAGCCCCAGCATTTT. This codes for CAWSDGFNQPQHF.

This chain connects TRBV5-1 to TRBJ1-2; D possibly corresponds to TRBD1 (5 bases). Germline loops: CDR1 SGHRS, CDR2 YFSETQ. This CDR3 comprises 14 residues. Trimming removed 1 base from V and 5 bases from J, with 12 bases in between. CDR3 DNA sequence: TGCGCCAGCAGCTTGACGGGGGACCCTTATGGCTACACCTTC. As protein: CASSLTGDPYGYTF. The entire variable domain, with the rest obtained from reference TRBV5-1 and TRBJ1-2, is as follows: KAGVTQTPRYLIKTRGQQVTLSCSPISGHRSVSWYQQTPGQGLQFLFEYFSETQRNKGNFPGRFSGRQFSNSRSEMNVSTLELGDSALYLCASSLTGDPYGYTFGSGTRLTVV.